The text below deals with one T cell receptor (beta chain). The data derive from a study of blood T cell repertoires in COVID-19. About the research overall: Sources were T cells, B-cell-depleted T cells, or PBMCs; the material itself was cDNA or gDNA.

Sequenced by immunoSEQ multiplex PCR; TCRdb stores in-frame clones only, minus some. The data show about 96,000 clones, about 81% seen once. Sequencing used peripheral blood. The sequence derives from a woman aged 55 to 70 with acute or convalescent COVID-19.

The CDR3 here is CASSPTRGGETQYF. Written as DNA, the CDR3 is TGTGCCAGCAGCCCCACTCGGGGGGGGGAGACCCAGTACTTC. J is TRBJ2-5 and V is TRBV5-4, with 8 bases identical to TRBD2. Germline V lookup: CDR1 SGHNT, CDR2 YYREEE (reference sequence). Trimming removed 4 bases from V and 5 bases from J; junction bases left unmatched: 7. The CDR3 runs to 14 residues.